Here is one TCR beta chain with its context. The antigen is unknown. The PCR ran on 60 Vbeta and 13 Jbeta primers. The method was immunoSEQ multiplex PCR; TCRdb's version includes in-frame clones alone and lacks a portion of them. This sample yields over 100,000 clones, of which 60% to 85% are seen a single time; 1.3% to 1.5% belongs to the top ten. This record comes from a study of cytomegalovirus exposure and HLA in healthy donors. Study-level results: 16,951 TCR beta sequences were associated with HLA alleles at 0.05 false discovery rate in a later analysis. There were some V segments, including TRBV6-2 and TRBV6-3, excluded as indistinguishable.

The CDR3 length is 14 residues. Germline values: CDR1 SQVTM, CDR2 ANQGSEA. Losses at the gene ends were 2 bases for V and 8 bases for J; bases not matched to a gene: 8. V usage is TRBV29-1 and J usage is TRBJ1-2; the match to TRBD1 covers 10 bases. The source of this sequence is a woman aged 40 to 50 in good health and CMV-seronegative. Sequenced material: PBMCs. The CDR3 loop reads CSVEKDRGLGGYTF. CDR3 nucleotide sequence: TGCAGCGTTGAAAAAGACAGGGGGCTGGGAGGCTACACCTTC.